This TCR beta chain was sequenced for a study of T cell changes during pregnancy in multiple sclerosis. Measured with immunoSEQ multiplex PCR; TCRdb has only the in-frame clones, and not every one. Of some 70,000 clones in the sample, 91% were seen once. This TCR was sampled from a female donor with multiple sclerosis, enrolled in a pregnancy study. Material: peripheral blood, obtained in the second trimester of pregnancy.

CDR3 amino acids: CASSPGLYGYTF. As DNA, the CDR3 is TGTGCCAGCAGCCCGGGACTCTATGGCTACACCTTC. The chain has TRBV7-9 and TRBJ1-2, with D possibly being TRBD1 (5 bases). From germline, CDR1 is SEHNR and CDR2 FQNEAQ (reference sequence). This CDR3 is 12 amino acids long. Trimming pared 5 bases from V and 4 bases from J, leaving 8 bases between.